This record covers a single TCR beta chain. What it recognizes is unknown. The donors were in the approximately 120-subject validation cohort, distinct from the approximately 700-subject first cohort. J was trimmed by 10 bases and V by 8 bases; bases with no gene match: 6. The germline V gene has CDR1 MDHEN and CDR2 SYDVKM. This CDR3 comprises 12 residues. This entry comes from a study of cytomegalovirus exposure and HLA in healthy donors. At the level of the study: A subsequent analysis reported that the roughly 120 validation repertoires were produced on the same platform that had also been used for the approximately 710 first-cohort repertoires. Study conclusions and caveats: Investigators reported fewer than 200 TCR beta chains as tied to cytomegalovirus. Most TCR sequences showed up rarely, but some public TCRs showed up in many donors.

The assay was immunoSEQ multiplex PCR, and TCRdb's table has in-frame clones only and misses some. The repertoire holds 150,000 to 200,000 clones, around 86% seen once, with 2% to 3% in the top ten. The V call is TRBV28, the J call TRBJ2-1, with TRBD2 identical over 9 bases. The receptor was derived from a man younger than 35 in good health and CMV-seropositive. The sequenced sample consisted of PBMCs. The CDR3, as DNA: TGTGCCAGCTATAGCGGGAGAAGCGAGCAGTTCTTC. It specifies CASYSGRSEQFF.